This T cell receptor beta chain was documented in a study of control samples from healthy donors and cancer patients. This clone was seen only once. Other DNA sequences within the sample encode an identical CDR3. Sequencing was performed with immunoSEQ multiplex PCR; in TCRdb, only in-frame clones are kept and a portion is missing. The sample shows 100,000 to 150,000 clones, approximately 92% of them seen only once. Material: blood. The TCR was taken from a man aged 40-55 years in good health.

The CDR3 protein is CASSLAGLPPGELFF. For the CDR3, the DNA is TGCGCCAGCAGCTTGGCGGGACTACCCCCCGGGGAGCTGTTTTTT. V and J are TRBV5-1 and TRBJ2-2, with 7 nucleotides matching TRBD2. Germline V gene sequence: CDR1 SGHRS, CDR2 YFSETQ. The V and J ends lost 0 bases and 6 bases, in that order; junction bases with no gene match: 5. The CDR3 spans 15 residues.